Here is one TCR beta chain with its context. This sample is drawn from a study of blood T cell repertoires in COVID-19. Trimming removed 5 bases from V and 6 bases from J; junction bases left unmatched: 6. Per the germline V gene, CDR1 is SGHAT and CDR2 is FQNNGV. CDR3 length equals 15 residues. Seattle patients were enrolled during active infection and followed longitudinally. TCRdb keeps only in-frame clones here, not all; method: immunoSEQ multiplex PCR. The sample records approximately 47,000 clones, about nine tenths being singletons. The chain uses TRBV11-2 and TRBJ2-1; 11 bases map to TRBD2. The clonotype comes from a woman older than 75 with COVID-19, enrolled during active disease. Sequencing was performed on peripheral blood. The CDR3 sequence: CASSPTSGSGNEQFF. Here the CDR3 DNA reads TGTGCCAGCAGCCCCACTAGCGGGAGCGGCAATGAGCAGTTCTTC.